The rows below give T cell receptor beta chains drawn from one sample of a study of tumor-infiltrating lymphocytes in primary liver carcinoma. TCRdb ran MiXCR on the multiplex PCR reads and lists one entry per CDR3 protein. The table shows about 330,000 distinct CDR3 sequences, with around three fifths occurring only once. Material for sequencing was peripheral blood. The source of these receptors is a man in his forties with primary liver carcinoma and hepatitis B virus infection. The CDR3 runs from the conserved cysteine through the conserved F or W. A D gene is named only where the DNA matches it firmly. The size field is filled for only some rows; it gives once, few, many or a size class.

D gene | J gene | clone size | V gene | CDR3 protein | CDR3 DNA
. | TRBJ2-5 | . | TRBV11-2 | CASSIEHTETQYF | TGTGCCAGCAGCATAGAGCATACGGAGACCCAGTACTTC
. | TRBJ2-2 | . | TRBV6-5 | CASSHPGQSSTGELFF | TGTGCCAGCAGTCATCCCGGACAATCTAGCACCGGGGAGCTGTTTTTT
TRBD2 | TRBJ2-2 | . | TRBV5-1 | CASSWPPSGRVLGELFF | TGCGCCAGCAGCTGGCCCCCTAGCGGGAGGGTCCTCGGGGAGCTGTTTTTT
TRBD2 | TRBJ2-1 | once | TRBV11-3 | CASAGGVGMDEQFF | TGTGCCAGCGCCGGGGGGGTGGGGATGGATGAGCAGTTCTTC
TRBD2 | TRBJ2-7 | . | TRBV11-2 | CASRPEVGTSGRAEAHEQYF | TGTGCCAGCAGGCCGGAGGTTGGGACTAGTGGGAGGGCCGAAGCACACGAGCAGTACTTC
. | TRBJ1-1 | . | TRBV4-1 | CASCQDGGMGHLNTEAFF | TGTGCCAGCTGCCAAGACGGGGGGATGGGACACCTGAACACTGAAGCTTTCTTT
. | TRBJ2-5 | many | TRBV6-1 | CASSEYGSETQYF | TGTGCCAGCAGTGAATACGGGTCAGAGACCCAGTACTTC
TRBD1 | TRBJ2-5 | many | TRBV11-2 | CASSFGYGQGVGETQYF | TGTGCCAGCAGCTTCGGGTACGGACAGGGAGTTGGGGAGACCCAGTACTTC
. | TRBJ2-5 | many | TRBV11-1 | CASSLEGLVSGQETQYF | TGTGCCAGCAGCTTAGAAGGCTTGGTTAGCGGTCAAGAGACCCAGTACTTC
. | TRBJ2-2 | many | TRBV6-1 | CASSGQTTGELFF | TGTGCCAGCAGTGGACAGACCACCGGGGAGCTGTTTTTT
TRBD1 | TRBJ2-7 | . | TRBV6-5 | CASNRSRGPSYEQYF | TGTGCCAGCAATAGGTCCAGGGGGCCGAGCTACGAGCAGTACTTC
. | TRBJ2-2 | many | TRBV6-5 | CASSRPDGELFF | TGTGCCAGCAGCCGTCCAGACGGGGAGCTGTTTTTT
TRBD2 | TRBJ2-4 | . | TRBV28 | CASCLLAGVTKNIQYF | TGTGCCAGCTGTTTGCTAGCGGGAGTAACCAAAAACATTCAGTATTTC
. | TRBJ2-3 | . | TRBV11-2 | CASSSTAMADTQYF | TGTGCCAGCAGCTCCACGGCGATGGCAGATACGCAGTATTTT
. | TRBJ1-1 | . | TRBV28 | CASSLGGYEAFF | TGTGCCAGCAGTTTGGGGGGCTATGAAGCTTTCTTT
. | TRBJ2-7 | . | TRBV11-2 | CASSLKFSKTHPYEQHF | TGTGCCAGCAGCTTAAAGTTCTCGAAGACCCACCCCTACGAGCAGCACTTC
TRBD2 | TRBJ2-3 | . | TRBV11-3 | CAGSSRGTSGGDTQYF | TGTGCCGGCAGCTCACGGGGGACTAGCGGAGGAGATACGCAATATTTT
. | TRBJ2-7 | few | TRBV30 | CAWSVPGALTYEQYF | TGTGCCTGGAGTGTTCCAGGGGCCCTAACCTACGAGCAGTACTTC
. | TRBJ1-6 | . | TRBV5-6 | CASSPFNSPLHF | TGTGCCAGCAGTCCTTTTAATTCACCCCTCCACTTT
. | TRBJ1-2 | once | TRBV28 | CASSLSLGLTVNYGHTF | TGTGCCAGCAGTTTATCCTTGGGACTGACCGTTAACTATGGCCACACCTTC
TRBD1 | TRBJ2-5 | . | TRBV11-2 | CASNFDWTGSPGTQYF | TGTGCCAGCAACTTCGACTGGACAGGGTCACCAGGGACCCAGTACTTC
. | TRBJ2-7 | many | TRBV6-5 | CASSQGPHEQYF | TGTGCCAGCAGTCAGGGTCCACACGAGCAGTACTTC
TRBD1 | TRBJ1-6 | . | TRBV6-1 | CASSGYYGTGLSAGNNSPLHF | TGTGCCAGCAGTGGCTACTACGGGACAGGGCTCTCGGCGGGCAATAATTCGCCCCTCCACTTT
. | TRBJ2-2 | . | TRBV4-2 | CASSQLSGEMSF | TGTGCCAGCAGCCAACTTTCTGGGGAGATGTCTTTT
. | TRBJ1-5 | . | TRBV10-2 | CANSEAQGGGQPQHF | TGCGCCAACAGTGAGGCCCAGGGAGGAGGTCAGCCCCAGCATTTT
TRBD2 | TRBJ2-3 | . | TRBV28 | CASSLPLGLAGEVDTQYF | TGTGCCAGCAGTTTACCGCTTGGGCTAGCGGGAGAAGTGGATACGCAGTATTTT
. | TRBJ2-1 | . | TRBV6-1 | CAEGQYNEQFF | TGTGCGGAGGGGCAGTACAATGAGCAGTTCTTC
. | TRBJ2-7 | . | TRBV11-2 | CTTKASSYEQYF | TGTACCACCAAGGCATCCTCTTACGAGCAGTATTTC
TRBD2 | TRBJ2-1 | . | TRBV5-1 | CASSLVPSGRPDERFF | TGCGCCAGCAGCTTGGTCCCCAGCGGGAGGCCCGATGAGCGGTTCTTC
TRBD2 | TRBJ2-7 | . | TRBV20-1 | CSSGRISYEQYF | TGTAGTTCCGGGAGGATCTCCTACGAGCAGTACTTC
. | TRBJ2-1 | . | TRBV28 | CASSPGGDRRVFF | TGTGCCAGCAGCCCGGGGGGGGACAGGAGGGTGTTCTTC
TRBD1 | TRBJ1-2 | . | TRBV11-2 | CASSPFTEGQGKTCYTF | TGTGCCAGCAGCCCCTTCACCGAGGGACAGGGGAAAACTTGTTACACCTTC
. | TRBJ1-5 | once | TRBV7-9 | CANSLSGQSNQPQHF | TGTGCCAACAGCTTATCAGGACAGAGCAATCAGCCCCAGCATTTT
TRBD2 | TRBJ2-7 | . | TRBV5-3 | CANSSGLAGEEQYF | TGTGCCAACAGCTCGGGACTAGCGGGAGAAGAGCAGTACTTC
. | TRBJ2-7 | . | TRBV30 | CACLDIEYGAYEQYF | TGTGCCTGCTTGGATATCGAGTACGGGGCCTACGAGCAGTACTTC
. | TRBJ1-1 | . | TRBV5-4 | CASSPDPNTEAFF | TGTGCCAGCAGTCCCGACCCGAACACTGAAGCTTTCTTT
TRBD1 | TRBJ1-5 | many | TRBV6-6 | CASSYGTGGQPQHF | TGTGCCAGCAGTTACGGGACAGGGGGTCAGCCCCAGCATTTT
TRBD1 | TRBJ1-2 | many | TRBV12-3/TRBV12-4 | CASIADRGGVGYTF | TGTGCCAGCATCGCGGACAGGGGGGGGGTTGGCTACACCTTC
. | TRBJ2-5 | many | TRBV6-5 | CASSYAGYGQETQYF | TGTGCCAGCAGTTATGCCGGGTATGGGCAAGAGACCCAGTACTTC
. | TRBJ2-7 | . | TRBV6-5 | CASSYSGQWTGEQYF | TGTGCCAGCAGTTACTCAGGACAGTGGACGGGGGAGCAGTACTTC
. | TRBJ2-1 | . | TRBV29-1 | CSNEDLIRIF | TGCAGCAACGAGGACCTGATTCGTATCTTC
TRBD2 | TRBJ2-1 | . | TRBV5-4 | CASSLVTSGENEQFF | TGTGCCAGCAGCTTGGTGACTAGCGGGGAAAATGAGCAGTTCTTC
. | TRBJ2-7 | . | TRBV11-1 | CASSSISGTSYEQYF | TGTGCCAGCAGCTCAATTAGTGGGACCTCCTACGAGCAGTACTTC
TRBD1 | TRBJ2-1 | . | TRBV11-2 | CACRTGTGTYYNEQFF | TGTGCCTGCCGCACCGGGACAGGGACTTACTACAATGAGCAGTTCTTC
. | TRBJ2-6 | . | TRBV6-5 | CASSTRGPNILTF | TGTGCCAGCAGCACGAGGGGTCCCAACATCCTGACTTTC